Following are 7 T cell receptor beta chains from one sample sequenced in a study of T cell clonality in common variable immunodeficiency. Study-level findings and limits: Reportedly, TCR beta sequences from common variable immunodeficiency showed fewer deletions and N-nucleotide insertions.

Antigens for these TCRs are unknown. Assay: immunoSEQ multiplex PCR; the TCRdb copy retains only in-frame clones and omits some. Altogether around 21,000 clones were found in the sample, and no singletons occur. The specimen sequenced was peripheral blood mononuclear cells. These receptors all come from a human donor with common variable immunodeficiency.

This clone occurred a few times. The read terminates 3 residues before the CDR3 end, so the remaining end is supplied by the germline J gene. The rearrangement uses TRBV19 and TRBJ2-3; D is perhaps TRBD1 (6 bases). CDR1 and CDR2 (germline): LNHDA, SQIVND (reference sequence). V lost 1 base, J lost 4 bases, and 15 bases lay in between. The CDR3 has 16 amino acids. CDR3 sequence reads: CASSIVATGGPDTQYF. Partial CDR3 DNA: TGTGCCAGTAGTATAGTCGCGACAGGCGGGCCAGATACG.

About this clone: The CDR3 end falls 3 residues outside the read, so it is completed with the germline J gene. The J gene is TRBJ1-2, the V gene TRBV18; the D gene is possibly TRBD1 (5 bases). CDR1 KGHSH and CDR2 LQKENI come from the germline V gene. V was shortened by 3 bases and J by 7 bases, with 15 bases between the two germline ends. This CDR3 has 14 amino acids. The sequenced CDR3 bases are TGTGCCAGCTCACCGGGGCTTTCCAGTGGTGGC. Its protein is CASSPGLSSGG. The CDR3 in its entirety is CASSPGLSSGGYTF.

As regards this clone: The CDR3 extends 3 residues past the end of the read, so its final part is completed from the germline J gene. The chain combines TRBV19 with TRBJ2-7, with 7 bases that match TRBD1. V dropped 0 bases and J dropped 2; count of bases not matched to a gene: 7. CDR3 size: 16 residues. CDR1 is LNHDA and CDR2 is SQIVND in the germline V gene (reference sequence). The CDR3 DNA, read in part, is TGTGCCAGTAGTATAGAAACAGGGGTATCTACCTACGAG. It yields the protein CASSIETGVSTYE. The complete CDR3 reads CASSIETGVSTYEQYF.

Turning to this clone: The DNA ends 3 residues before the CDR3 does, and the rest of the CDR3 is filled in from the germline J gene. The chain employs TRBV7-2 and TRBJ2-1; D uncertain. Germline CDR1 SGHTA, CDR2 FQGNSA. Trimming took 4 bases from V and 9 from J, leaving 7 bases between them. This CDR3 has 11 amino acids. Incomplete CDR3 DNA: TGTGCCAGCAGCTCCCTACTTGAG. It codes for CASSSLLE. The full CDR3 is CASSSLLEQFF. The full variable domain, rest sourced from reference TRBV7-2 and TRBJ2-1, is GAGVSQSPSNKVTEKGKDVELRCDPISGHTALYWYRQSLGQGLEFLIYFQGNSAPDKSGLPSDRFSAERTGGSVSTLTIQRTQQEDSAVYLCASSSLLEQFFGPGTRLTVL.

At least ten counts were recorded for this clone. CDR3 region: CSVDGTVYNEQFF. The CDR3 DNA, read in part, is TGCAGCGTTGACGGGACAGTATACAATGAG. The chain joins TRBV29-1 to TRBJ2-1; 7 bases map to TRBD1. The read is 3 residues too short to cover the CDR3 end, so that end is filled in from the germline J gene. This CDR3 comprises 13 residues. CDR1 and CDR2 from the germline V gene are SQVTM and ANQGSEA. The J segment lost 4 bases and the V segment lost 3 bases, leaving 3 bases of the junction unmatched.

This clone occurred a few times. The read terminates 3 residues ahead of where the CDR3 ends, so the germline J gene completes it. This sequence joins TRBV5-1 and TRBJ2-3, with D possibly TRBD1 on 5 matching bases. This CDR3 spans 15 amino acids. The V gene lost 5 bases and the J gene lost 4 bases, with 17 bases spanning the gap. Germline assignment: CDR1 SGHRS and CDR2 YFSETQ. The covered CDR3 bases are TGCGCCAGCAGTCCTCAGATCGACAGTTCAGATACG. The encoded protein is CASSPQIDSSDT. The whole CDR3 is CASSPQIDSSDTQYF. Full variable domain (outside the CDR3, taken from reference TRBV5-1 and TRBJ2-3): KAGVTQTPRYLIKTRGQQVTLSCSPISGHRSVSWYQQTPGQGLQFLFEYFSETQRNKGNFPGRFSGRQFSNSRSEMNVSTLELGDSALYLCASSPQIDSSDTQYFGPGTRLTVL.

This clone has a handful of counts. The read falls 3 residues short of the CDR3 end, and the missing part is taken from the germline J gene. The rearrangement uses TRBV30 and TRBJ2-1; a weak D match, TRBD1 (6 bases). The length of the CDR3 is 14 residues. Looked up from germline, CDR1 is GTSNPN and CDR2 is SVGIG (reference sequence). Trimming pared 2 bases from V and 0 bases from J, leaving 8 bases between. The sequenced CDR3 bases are TGTGCCTGGAGTAGGGGGAGCTCCTACAATGAG. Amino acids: CAWSRGSSYNE. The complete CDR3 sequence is CAWSRGSSYNEQFF.